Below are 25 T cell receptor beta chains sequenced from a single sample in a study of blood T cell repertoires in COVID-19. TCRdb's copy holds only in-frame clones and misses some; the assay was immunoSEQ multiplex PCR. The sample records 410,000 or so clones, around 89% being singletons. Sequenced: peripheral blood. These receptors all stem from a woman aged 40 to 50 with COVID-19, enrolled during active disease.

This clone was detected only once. For the CDR3, the DNA is TGTGCCAGCACCCCTTGGGGCGACAGGGGGAATGAAGATACGCAGTATTTT. Its protein product is CASTPWGDRGNEDTQYF. The rearrangement links TRBV5-6 to TRBJ2-3; 9 bases align to TRBD1. Losses at the gene ends were 6 bases for V and 5 bases for J; bases not matched to a gene: 16. The CDR3 is 17 residues long. CDR1 and CDR2 from the germline V gene are SGHDT and YYEEEE.

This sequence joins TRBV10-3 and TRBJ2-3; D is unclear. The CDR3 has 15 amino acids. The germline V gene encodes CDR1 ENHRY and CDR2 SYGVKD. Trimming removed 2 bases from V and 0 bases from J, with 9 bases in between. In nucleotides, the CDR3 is TGTGCCATCAGTGAGGGAAGAGCGAGCACAGATACGCAGTATTTT. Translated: CAISEGRASTDTQYF.

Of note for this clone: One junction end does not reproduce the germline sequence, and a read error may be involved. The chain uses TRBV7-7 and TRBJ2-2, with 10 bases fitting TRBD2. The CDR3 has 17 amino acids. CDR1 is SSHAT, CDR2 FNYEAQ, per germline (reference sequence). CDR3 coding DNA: TGTGCTAGCAGCCCAAACAGCGGGAGGGCGAACACCGGGGAGCTGTTTTTT. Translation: CASSPNSGRANTGELFF.

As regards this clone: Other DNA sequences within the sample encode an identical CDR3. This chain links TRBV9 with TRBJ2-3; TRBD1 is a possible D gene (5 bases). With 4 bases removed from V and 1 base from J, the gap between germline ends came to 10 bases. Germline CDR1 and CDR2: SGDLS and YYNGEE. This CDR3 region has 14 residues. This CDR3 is CASSSTGRTDTQYF. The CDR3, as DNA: TGTGCCAGCAGCTCCACAGGCCGCACAGATACGCAGTATTTT.

CDR3 bases: TGCGCCAGCAGCCAAGTAAGGTCTGGGGGGGGCACAGATACGCAGTATTTT. This codes for CASSQVRSGGGTDTQYF. The chain carries TRBV4-3 and TRBJ2-3, with TRBD2 matching 7 bases. In germline, CDR1 is LGHNA, CDR2 YSLEER. V dropped 1 base and J dropped 1; count of bases not matched to a gene: 8. This CDR3 has 17 amino acids.

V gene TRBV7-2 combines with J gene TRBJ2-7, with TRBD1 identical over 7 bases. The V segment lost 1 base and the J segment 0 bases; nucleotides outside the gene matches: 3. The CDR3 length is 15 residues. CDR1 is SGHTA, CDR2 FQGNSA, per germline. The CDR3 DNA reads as TGTGCCAGCAGCTTAGTTGGGACAGACTCCTACGAGCAGTACTTC. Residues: CASSLVGTDSYEQYF. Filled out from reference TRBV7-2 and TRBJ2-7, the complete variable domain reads GAGVSQSPSNKVTEKGKDVELRCDPISGHTALYWYRQSLGQGLEFLIYFQGNSAPDKSGLPSDRFSAERTGGSVSTLTIQRTQQEDSAVYLCASSLVGTDSYEQYFGPGTRLTVT.

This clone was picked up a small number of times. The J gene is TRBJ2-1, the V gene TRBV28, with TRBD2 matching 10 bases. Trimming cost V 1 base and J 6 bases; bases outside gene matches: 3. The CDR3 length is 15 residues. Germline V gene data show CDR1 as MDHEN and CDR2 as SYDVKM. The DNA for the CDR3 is TGTGCCAGCAGTTTATCACTAGCGGGGTCCAATGAGCAGTTCTTC. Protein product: CASSLSLAGSNEQFF.

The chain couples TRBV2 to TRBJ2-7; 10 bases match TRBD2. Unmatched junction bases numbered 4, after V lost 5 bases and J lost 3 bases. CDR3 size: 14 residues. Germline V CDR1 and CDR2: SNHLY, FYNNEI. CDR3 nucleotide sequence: TGTGCCAGCAGTAAGCGGGAGGGCGTCTACGAGCAGTACTTC. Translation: CASSKREGVYEQYF.

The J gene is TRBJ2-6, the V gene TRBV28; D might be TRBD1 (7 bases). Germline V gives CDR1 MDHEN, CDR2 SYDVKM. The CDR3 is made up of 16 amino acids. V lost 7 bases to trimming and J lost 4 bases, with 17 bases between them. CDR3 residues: CASTPPTGRGANVLTF. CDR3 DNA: TGTGCCAGCACCCCCCCGACAGGGAGGGGGGCCAACGTCCTGACTTTC.

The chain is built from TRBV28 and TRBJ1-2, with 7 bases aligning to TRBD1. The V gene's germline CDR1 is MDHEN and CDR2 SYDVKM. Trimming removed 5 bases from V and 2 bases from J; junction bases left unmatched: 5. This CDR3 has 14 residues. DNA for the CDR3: TGTGCCAGCAGTCGGACAGGACGGAACTATGGCTACACCTTC. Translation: CASSRTGRNYGYTF.

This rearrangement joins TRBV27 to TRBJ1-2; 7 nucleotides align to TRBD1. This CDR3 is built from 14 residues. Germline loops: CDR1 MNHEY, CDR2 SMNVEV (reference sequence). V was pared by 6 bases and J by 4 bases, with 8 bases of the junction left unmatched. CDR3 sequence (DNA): TGTGCCAGCAGCCCAAAGGGGGCGGGCTATGGCTACACCTTC. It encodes CASSPKGAGYGYTF.

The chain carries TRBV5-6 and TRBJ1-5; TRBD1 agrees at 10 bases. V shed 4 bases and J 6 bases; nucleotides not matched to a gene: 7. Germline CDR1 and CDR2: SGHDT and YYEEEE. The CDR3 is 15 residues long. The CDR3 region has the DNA TGTGCCAGCAGCCGCCTAGGGACAGGGGTTCAGCCCCAGCATTTT. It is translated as CASSRLGTGVQPQHF.

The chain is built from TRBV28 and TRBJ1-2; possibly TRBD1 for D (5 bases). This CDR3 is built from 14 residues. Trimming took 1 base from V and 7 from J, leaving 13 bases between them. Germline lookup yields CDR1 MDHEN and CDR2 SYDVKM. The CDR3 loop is CASSLYTQGSGYTF. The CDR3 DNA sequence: TGTGCCAGCAGTTTATATACCCAGGGTTCTGGCTACACCTTC.

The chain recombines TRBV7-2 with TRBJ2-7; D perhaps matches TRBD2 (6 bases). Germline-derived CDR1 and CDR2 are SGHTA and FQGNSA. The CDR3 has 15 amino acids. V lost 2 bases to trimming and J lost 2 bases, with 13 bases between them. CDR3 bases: TGTGCCAGCAGCTTACAAGGGAGGCAGGCCTACGAGCAGTACTTC. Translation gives CASSLQGRQAYEQYF.

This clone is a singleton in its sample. CDR3 loop: CASRTTGGRTEAFF. CDR3 DNA sequence: TGTGCCAGCAGGACTACAGGGGGCAGGACTGAAGCTTTCTTT. The chain links TRBV28 to TRBJ1-1; TRBD1 matches 9 bases. The CDR3 has 14 residues. Trimming at V came to 6 bases and at J to 5 bases, leaving 7 bases not matched to a gene. In germline, CDR1 is MDHEN, CDR2 SYDVKM.

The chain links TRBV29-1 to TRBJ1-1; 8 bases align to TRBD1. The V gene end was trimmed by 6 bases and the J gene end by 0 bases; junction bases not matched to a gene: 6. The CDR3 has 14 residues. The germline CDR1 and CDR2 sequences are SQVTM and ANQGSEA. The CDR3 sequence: CSVQGAFMNTEAFF. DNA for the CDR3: TGCAGCGTGCAGGGGGCTTTTATGAACACTGAAGCTTTCTTT. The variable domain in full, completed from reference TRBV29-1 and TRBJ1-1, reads SAVISQKPSRDICQRGTSLTIQCQVDSQVTMMFWYRQQPGQSLTLIATANQGSEATYESGFVIDKFPISRPNLTFSTLTVSNMSPEDSSIYLCSVQGAFMNTEAFFGQGTRLTVV.

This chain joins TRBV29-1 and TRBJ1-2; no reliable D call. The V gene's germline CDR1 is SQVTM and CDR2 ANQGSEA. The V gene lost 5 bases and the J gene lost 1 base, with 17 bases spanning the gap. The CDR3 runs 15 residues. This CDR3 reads CSVSPGGIHNYGYTF. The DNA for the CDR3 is TGCAGCGTTTCACCGGGTGGCATCCATAACTATGGCTACACCTTC. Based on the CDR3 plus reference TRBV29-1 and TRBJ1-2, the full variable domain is SAVISQKPSRDICQRGTSLTIQCQVDSQVTMMFWYRQQPGQSLTLIATANQGSEATYESGFVIDKFPISRPNLTFSTLTVSNMSPEDSSIYLCSVSPGGIHNYGYTFGSGTRLTVV.

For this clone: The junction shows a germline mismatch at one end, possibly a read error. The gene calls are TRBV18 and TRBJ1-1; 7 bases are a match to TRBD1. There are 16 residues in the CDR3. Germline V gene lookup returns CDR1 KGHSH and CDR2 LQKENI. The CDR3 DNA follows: TGTGCCAGCTCCCCACCAACAGGGGCCTTGGGCACTGAAGCTTTCTTT. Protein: CASSPPTGALGTEAFF.

The CDR3 protein is CASSQNPRLAGVNEQFF. The DNA for the CDR3 is TGCGCCAGCAGCCAAAACCCGAGACTAGCGGGAGTCAATGAGCAGTTCTTC. The chain joins TRBV4-3 to TRBJ2-1; 12 positions match TRBD2. Germline CDR1 and CDR2: LGHNA and YSLEER. CDR3 length equals 17 residues. J was trimmed by 6 bases and V by 2 bases; bases with no gene match: 8.

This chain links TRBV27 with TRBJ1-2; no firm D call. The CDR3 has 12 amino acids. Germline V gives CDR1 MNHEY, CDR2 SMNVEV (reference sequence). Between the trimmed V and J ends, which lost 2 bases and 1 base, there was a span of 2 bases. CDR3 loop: CASSLHNYGYTF. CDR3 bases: TGTGCCAGCAGTTTACATAACTATGGCTACACCTTC.

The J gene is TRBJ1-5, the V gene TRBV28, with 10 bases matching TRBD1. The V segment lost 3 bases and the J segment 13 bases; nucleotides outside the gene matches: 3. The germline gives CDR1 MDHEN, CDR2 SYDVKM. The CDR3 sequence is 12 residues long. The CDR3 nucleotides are TGTGCCAGCAGTTTTCGGGACAGGGGACAGCATTTT. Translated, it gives CASSFRDRGQHF.

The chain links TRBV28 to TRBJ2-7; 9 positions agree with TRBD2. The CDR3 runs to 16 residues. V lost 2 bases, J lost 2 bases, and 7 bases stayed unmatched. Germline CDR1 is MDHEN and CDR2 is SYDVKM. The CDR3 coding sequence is TGTGCCAGCAGTTTAGGAGGACTAGCGTTAACCTACGAGCAGTACTTC. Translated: CASSLGGLALTYEQYF.

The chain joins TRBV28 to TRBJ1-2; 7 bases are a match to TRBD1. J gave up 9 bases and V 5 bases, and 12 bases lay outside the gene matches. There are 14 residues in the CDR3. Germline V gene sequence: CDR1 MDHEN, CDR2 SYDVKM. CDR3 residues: CASSPWDSQDRYTF. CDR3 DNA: TGTGCCAGCAGTCCATGGGACAGCCAAGACCGCTACACCTTC.

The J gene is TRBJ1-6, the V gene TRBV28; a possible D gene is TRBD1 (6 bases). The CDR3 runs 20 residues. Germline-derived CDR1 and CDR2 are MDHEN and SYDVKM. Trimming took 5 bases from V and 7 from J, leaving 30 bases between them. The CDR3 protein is CASSPRGQLVFSPSNSPLHF. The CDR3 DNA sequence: TGTGCCAGCAGTCCACGCGGACAGCTAGTTTTCTCCCCGTCGAATTCACCCCTCCACTTT.

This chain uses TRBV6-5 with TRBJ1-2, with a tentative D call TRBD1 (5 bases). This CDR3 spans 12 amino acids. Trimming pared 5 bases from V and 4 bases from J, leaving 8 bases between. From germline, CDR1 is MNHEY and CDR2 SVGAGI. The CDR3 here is CASSKTVYGYTF. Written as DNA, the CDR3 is TGTGCCAGCAGTAAGACAGTCTATGGCTACACCTTC.